This T cell receptor (beta chain) derives from a study of blood T cells in healthy people across ages. The second PCR ran roughly 6 to 11 cycles with a sample-barcoded 5' primer and J-beta primers. TCRdb itself ran the 5' RACE reads through MiXCR, one entry per CDR3 protein. The table has 650,000 to 800,000 distinct CDR3 sequences, under 45% seen once; the top ten hold approximately 19%. The CDR3 totals 15 residues. The V end was cut by 4 bases, the J end by 11 bases, with 24 bases between. Germline assignment: CDR1 SGHKS and CDR2 YYEKEE (reference sequence). Input material: blood. The receptor was isolated from a man between 60 and 70 years old in good health. The J gene is TRBJ2-5, the V gene TRBV5-5, with a weak D call TRBD1 (5 bases). The CDR3 sequence: CASSPLSGRSYGQYF. The CDR3 nucleotides read TGTGCCAGCAGCCCCCTGTCAGGGCGCTCCTACGGGCAGTACTTC.